What follows are 10 T cell receptor beta chains derived from one specimen sequenced in a study of blood T cell repertoires in COVID-19. Clones were sequenced by immunoSEQ multiplex PCR, and TCRdb holds only the in-frame ones, with some missing. The sample yields approximately 230,000 clones, 70% to 85% seen once. The material sequenced was PBMCs or T cells enriched from blood (not recorded which). These receptors were obtained from a man aged 40-55 years who had recovered from COVID-19.

CDR3: CASSVNRDNSGNTIYF. CDR3 DNA: TGTGCCAGCAGTGTTAATCGGGACAACTCTGGAAACACCATATATTTT. This chain connects TRBV6-1 to TRBJ1-3; a possible D gene is TRBD1 (6 bases). The CDR3 sequence is 16 residues long. V lost 4 bases to trimming and J lost 0 bases, with 13 bases between them. The germline V gene encodes CDR1 MNHNS and CDR2 SASEGT.

The V and J genes are TRBV5-4 and TRBJ2-7; 7 bases map to TRBD2. Germline CDR1 and CDR2: SGHNT and YYREEE (reference sequence). The CDR3 is 15 residues long. Trimming took 0 bases from V and 2 from J; bases not matched to a gene: 5. The CDR3: CASSLELGRAYEQYF. CDR3 nucleotide sequence: TGTGCCAGCAGCTTGGAATTGGGGAGGGCCTACGAGCAGTACTTC.

V usage is TRBV7-9 and J usage is TRBJ2-1, with 10 bases that match TRBD2. The CDR3 has 14 amino acids. Germline loops: CDR1 SEHNR, CDR2 FQNEAQ (reference sequence). V lost 6 bases to trimming and J lost 4 bases; unmatched junction nucleotides: 3. In DNA, the CDR3 is TGTGCCAGCAGTGCTAGCGGGGGTTACAATGAGCAGTTCTTC. Its translation is CASSASGGYNEQFF.

In this sample, this clone turned up a few times. This rearrangement joins TRBV28 to TRBJ1-1; D is perhaps TRBD1 (5 bases). The CDR3 loop spans 14 amino acids. Trimming shortened V by 4 bases and J by 5 bases, and 14 bases separated the two germline ends. The germline V gene has CDR1 MDHEN and CDR2 SYDVKM. The CDR3 coding sequence is TGTGCCAGCAGTTCCCCGGGACTCAGGACTGAAGCTTTCTTT. Amino acid sequence: CASSSPGLRTEAFF.

This clone appeared a few times. V usage is TRBV7-8 and J usage is TRBJ2-5; possible D gene TRBD2, 7 bases. V lost 0 bases and J 6 bases, leaving 17 bases between the germline ends. Germline V lookup: CDR1 SGHVS, CDR2 FQNEAQ. There are 16 residues in the CDR3. CDR3 in amino acids: CASSLAGEGGLQTQYF. CDR3 nucleotides: TGTGCCAGCAGCTTAGCTGGAGAGGGGGGGCTTCAGACCCAGTACTTC.

This clone turned up a few times. The chain joins TRBV6-5 to TRBJ1-6, with D maybe TRBD1 (6 bases). CDR3 length: 15 residues. Germline CDR1 is MNHEY and CDR2 is SVGAGI. V lost 7 bases and J lost 2, with 12 bases in between. This CDR3 reads CASTLQGTYNSPLHF. CDR3 sequence (DNA): TGTGCCAGCACTTTACAGGGAACCTATAATTCACCCCTCCACTTT.

The J gene is TRBJ1-6, the V gene TRBV19; 8 bases fit TRBD1. Losses at the gene ends were 7 bases for V and 9 bases for J; bases not matched to a gene: 8. CDR3 length: 14 residues. CDR1 is LNHDA and CDR2 is SQIVND in the germline V gene (reference sequence). The CDR3 sequence is CASTPDRAASPLHF. DNA for the CDR3: TGTGCCAGTACTCCGGACAGGGCGGCTTCACCCCTCCACTTT.

This clone appeared once. The CDR3 DNA reads as TGTGCCAGCAGCTCCCGAACCGGGACAGGGGCCTCCTACGAGCAGTACTTC. Translating it yields CASSSRTGTGASYEQYF. The chain employs TRBV7-2 and TRBJ2-7, with 10 bases that match TRBD1. Per the germline V gene, CDR1 is SGHTA and CDR2 is FQGNSA. The CDR3 sequence is 17 residues long. The V segment lost 4 bases and the J segment 0 bases; nucleotides outside the gene matches: 9.

The genes are TRBV5-1 and TRBJ1-1; D is ambiguous. Germline-derived CDR1 and CDR2 are SGHRS and YFSETQ. CDR3 length: 13 amino acids. V was clipped by 1 base and J by 1 base, with 5 bases between them. CDR3 sequence: CASSLNWNTEAFF. The CDR3 DNA sequence: TGCGCCAGCAGCTTGAACTGGAACACTGAAGCTTTCTTT.

This sequence joins TRBV3-1 (or the pseudogene TRBV3-2) and TRBJ1-6; D unclear. The germline V gene encodes CDR1 LGHDT and CDR2 YNNKEL (reference sequence). The CDR3 has 13 amino acids. V dropped 2 bases and J dropped 7 bases, with 6 bases sitting between them. CDR3 loop: CASSQSQNSPLHF. The CDR3 region has the DNA TGTGCCAGCAGCCAAAGCCAAAATTCACCCCTCCACTTT.